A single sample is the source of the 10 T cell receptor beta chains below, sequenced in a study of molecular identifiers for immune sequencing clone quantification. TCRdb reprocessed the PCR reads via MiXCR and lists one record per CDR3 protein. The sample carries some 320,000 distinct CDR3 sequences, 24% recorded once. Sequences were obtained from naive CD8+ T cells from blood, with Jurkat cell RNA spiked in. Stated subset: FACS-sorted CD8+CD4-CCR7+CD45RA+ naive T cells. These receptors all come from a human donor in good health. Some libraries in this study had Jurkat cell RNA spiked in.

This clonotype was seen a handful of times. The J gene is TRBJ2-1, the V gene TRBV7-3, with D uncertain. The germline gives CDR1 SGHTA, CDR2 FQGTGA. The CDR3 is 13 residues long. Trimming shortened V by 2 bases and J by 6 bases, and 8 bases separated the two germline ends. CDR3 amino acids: CASSLLVGNEQFF. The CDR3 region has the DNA TGTGCCAGCAGCTTATTGGTGGGCAATGAGCAGTTCTTC.

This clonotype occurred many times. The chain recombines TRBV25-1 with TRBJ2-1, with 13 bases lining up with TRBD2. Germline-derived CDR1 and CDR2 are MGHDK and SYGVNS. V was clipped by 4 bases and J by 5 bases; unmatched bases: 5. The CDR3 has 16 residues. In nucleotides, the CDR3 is TGTGCCAGCAGTGGATGGGGACTAGCGGGGAACAATGAGCAGTTCTTC. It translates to CASSGWGLAGNNEQFF.

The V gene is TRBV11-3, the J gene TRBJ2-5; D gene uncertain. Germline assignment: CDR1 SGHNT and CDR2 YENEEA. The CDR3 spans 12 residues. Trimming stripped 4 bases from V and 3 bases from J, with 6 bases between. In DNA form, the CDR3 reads TGTGCCAGCAGCTGGGCCAAAGAGACCCAGTACTTC. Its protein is CASSWAKETQYF.

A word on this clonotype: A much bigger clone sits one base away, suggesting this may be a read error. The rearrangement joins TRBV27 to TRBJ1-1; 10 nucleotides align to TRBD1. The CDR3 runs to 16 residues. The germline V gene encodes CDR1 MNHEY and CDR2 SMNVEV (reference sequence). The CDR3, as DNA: TGTGCCGGCAGTTTAGCCGGGACAGGGGAGGGCACTGAAGCTTTCTTT. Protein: CAGSLAGTGEGTEAFF.

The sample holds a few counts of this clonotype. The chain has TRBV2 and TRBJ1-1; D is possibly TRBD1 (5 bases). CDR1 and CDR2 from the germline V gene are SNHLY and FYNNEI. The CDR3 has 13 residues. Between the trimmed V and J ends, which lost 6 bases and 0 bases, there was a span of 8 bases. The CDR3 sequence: CASRGGVNTEAFF. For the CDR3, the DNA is TGTGCCAGCAGGGGGGGGGTGAACACTGAAGCTTTCTTT.

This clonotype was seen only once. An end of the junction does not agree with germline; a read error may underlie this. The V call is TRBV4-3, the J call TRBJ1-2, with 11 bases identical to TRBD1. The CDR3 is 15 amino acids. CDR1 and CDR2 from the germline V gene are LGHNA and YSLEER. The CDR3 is CASRQDRTGGFGYTF. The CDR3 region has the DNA TGCGCCAGCAGGCAAGATCGGACAGGGGGCTTTGGCTACACCTTC.

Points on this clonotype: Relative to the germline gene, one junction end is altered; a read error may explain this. The DNA for the CDR3 is TGTGCCGGCAGCTTGGCTAACACTGAAGCTTTCTTT. This codes for CAGSLANTEAFF. The rearrangement joins TRBV5-6 to TRBJ1-1; no definite D call. The CDR3 contains 12 residues. CDR1 is SGHDT, CDR2 YYEEEE, per germline.

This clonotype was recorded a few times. CDR3 nucleotides: TGTGCCAGCAGCCAAGATCCGGCAGGGGGTGGCTACACCTTC. This encodes CASSQDPAGGGYTF. The chain links TRBV3-1 to TRBJ1-2; 7 positions agree with TRBD1. After removal of 0 bases from V and 7 bases from J, the junction contained 5 bases not matched to a gene. The CDR3 sequence is 14 residues long. Germline loops: CDR1 LGHDT, CDR2 YNNKEL (reference sequence).

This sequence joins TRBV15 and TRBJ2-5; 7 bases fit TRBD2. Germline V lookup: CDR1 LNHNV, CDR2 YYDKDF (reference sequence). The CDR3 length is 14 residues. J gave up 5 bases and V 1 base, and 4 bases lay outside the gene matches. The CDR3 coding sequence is TGTGCCACCAGCAGAGTCGGCGGGAGCGAGACCCAGTACTTC. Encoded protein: CATSRVGGSETQYF.

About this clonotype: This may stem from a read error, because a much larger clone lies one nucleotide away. For the CDR3, the DNA is TGCAGTGCCCCCAGGGGAATTATTGGAGCTTTCTTT. This sequence encodes CSAPRGIIGAFF. The chain links TRBV20-1 to TRBJ1-1; weak D call: TRBD1 (6 bases). The CDR3 has 12 amino acids. Germline V gene sequence: CDR1 DFQATT, CDR2 SNEGSKA (reference sequence). Trimming cost V 6 bases and J 10 bases, with 18 bases left between them.